This record covers a single T cell receptor beta chain. In the source study's methods: Reference gene primer amplification in the assay estimated nucleated cell counts. Sequenced by immunoSEQ multiplex PCR; TCRdb stores in-frame clones only, minus some. V and J calls and clone size come straight from that table; D and trimming were deduced from the DNA. The table shows 150,000 to 200,000 clones, with more than 75% occurring only once. The data were taken from a study of blood T cell repertoires in COVID-19. Across the whole study: Samples came from the United States, Italy and Spain, spanning acute and convalescent COVID-19. PBMCs, B-cell-depleted T cells, or T cells were the source of the cDNA or gDNA that made up the material.

Trimming removed 2 bases from V and 8 bases from J, with 9 bases in between. The germline V gene encodes CDR1 ENHRY and CDR2 SYGVKD. The CDR3 consists of 12 residues. This clonotype originated in a man in his forties with active or convalescent COVID-19. The chain has TRBV10-3 and TRBJ1-1; perhaps TRBD1 as D (6 bases). The specimen sequenced was peripheral blood. CDR3 in amino acids: CAISEPDREAFF. For the CDR3, the DNA is TGTGCCATCAGTGAGCCGGACAGAGAAGCTTTCTTT.